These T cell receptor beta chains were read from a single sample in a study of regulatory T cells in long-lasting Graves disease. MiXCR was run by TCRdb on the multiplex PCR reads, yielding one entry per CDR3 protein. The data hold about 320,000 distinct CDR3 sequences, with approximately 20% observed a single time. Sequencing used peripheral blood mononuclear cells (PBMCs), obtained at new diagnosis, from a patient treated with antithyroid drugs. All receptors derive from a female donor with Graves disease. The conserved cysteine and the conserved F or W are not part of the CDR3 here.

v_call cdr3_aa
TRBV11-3 ASSTRLAGYTDTQY
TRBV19 ASRPSGTVETQY
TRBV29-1 SVSFFYEQY
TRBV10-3 AIKANLTSLSGELF
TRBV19 ASSIDQGQPQH
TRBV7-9 ASSSPSGNEQF
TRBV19 ASSPLRPDTQY
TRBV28 ASSLMSAEAF
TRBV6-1 ASSVTAGQGNQKLF
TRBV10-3 AISERDRDAAYEQY
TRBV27 ASSPGTSGITYNEQF
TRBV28 ASSFRTERNTIY
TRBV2 ASSDQPGQGVTGELF
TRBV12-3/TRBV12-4 ASSYRTSGGELF
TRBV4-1 ASSQVPRLAGAGEQY
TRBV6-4 ASSELAGTGDEQF
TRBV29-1 SAITGGNYEQN
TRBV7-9 ASVLAGGGTDTQY
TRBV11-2 ASSLVFSGVYNEQF
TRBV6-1 ASSLDRAQGNTIY
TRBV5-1 ASSSKGEGSSYGYT
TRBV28 ASSLGTGVKNEQY
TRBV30 AWRRSGRNSYEQY
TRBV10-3 AITTIWGGANTGELF
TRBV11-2 ASTSWTSDTQY
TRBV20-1 SAPNSGAGNEQF
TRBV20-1 SAPKSGSGSTDTQY
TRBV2 ASSRGGVETQY
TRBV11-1 ASSSGQGADSPLH
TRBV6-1 ASSGVVRYT
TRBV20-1 SARPGQVGTEAF
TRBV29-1 SPFFRDRGFDEQF
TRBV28 ASTRARQPQH
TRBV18 ASSSAADQPQH
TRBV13 ASRWGGNHEQY
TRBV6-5 ASSYSTGVGGNEQF
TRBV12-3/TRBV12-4 ASSLYTGIAGGPPF
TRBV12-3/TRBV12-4 ASSLVSGSSAF
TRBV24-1 ATSSPGTDTQY
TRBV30 AWSVGAGPYNEQF
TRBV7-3 ASSPGVGANTEAF